A selection of T cell receptor beta chains follows, all from one sample in a study of blood T cell repertoires in COVID-19. The protocol was immunoSEQ multiplex PCR, while the TCRdb copy is restricted to in-frame clones and leaves out a portion. The sample includes 130,000 to 150,000 clones, about four fifths of them seen just once. The sequencing sample was made of PBMCs or T cells enriched from blood (not recorded which). These receptors were taken from a woman between 50 and 59 years old who had been exposed to COVID-19. Both conserved end residues are part of each CDR3. Fields, in order: V gene, J gene, clone size, D gene, CDR3 DNA, CDR3 protein. D genes are given only for firm matches. For some rows the clone size is stated as once, few or many, or as a class when expanded; others skip it.

v_gene: TRBV29-1; j_gene: TRBJ1-2; abundance: NA; d_gene: NA; CDR3nt: TGCAGCGTTCGGACAGCATCTAACTATGGCTACACCTTC; CDR3aa: CSVRTASNYGYTF
v_gene: TRBV12-3/TRBV12-4; j_gene: TRBJ1-2; abundance: NA; d_gene: NA; CDR3nt: TGTGCCAGCAGTTTCGGTCAGGCGGGAGGCTACACCTTC; CDR3aa: CASSFGQAGGYTF
v_gene: TRBV9; j_gene: TRBJ2-1; abundance: NA; d_gene: TRBD2; CDR3nt: TGTGCCAGCAGCGATAGCGGGAGCCCGGACAATGAGCAGTTCTTC; CDR3aa: CASSDSGSPDNEQFF
v_gene: TRBV7-3; j_gene: TRBJ2-3; abundance: NA; d_gene: TRBD2; CDR3nt: TGTGCCAGCAGCTTATCCGACGGGACTACTACAGATACGCAGTATTTT; CDR3aa: CASSLSDGTTTDTQYF
v_gene: TRBV19; j_gene: TRBJ2-1; abundance: NA; d_gene: TRBD2; CDR3nt: TGTGCCACCGAGACTAGCGGGAGAGGAAATGAGCAGTTCTTC; CDR3aa: CATETSGRGNEQFF
v_gene: TRBV7-2; j_gene: TRBJ2-1; abundance: NA; d_gene: TRBD2; CDR3nt: TGTGCCAGCAGCTTAGTTGCGGGAGGCCACAATGAGCAGTTCTTC; CDR3aa: CASSLVAGGHNEQFF
v_gene: TRBV19; j_gene: TRBJ1-2; abundance: few; d_gene: TRBD1; CDR3nt: TGTGCCAGTAGTTTTTTCGGACAGGGTCCTAACTATGGCTACACCTTC; CDR3aa: CASSFFGQGPNYGYTF
v_gene: TRBV6-1; j_gene: TRBJ1-2; abundance: NA; d_gene: NA; CDR3nt: TGTGCCAGCAGTGAAGCGGCGGGGGCTCCCGATTACTATGGCTACACCTTC; CDR3aa: CASSEAAGAPDYYGYTF
v_gene: TRBV19; j_gene: TRBJ2-3; abundance: NA; d_gene: TRBD1; CDR3nt: TGTGCCAGTAGTAAAATCAGGGGGTCCTTCACAGATACGCAGTATTTT; CDR3aa: CASSKIRGSFTDTQYF
v_gene: TRBV7-9; j_gene: TRBJ1-1; abundance: few; d_gene: NA; CDR3nt: TGTGCCAGCAGCGCGCTGCAGGGGAGCACTGAAGCTTTCTTT; CDR3aa: CASSALQGSTEAFF
v_gene: TRBV2; j_gene: TRBJ2-1; abundance: NA; d_gene: NA; CDR3nt: TGTGCCAGCAATTCCCGTCGGGTGGAGGTGAATGAGCAGTTCTTC; CDR3aa: CASNSRRVEVNEQFF
v_gene: TRBV3-1/TRBV3-2; j_gene: TRBJ1-6; abundance: few; d_gene: NA; CDR3nt: TGTGCCAGCAGCCAAGATAGGCAGTTGCGGGGGCTGGGTTCACCCCTCCACTTT; CDR3aa: CASSQDRQLRGLGSPLHF
v_gene: TRBV19; j_gene: TRBJ1-6; abundance: NA; d_gene: NA; CDR3nt: TGTGCCAGTAGTGCTGACAAGTATTCACCCCTCCACTTT; CDR3aa: CASSADKYSPLHF
v_gene: TRBV2; j_gene: TRBJ1-6; abundance: NA; d_gene: NA; CDR3nt: TGTGCCAGCAGTGAGTCCAGGGTCTCCTATAATTCACCCCTCCACTTT; CDR3aa: CASSESRVSYNSPLHF
v_gene: TRBV7-9; j_gene: TRBJ1-5; abundance: NA; d_gene: NA; CDR3nt: TGTGCCAGCAGCGCCGGAGGGGATCAGCCCCAGCATTTT; CDR3aa: CASSAGGDQPQHF
v_gene: TRBV6-2/TRBV6-3; j_gene: TRBJ2-2; abundance: NA; d_gene: TRBD2; CDR3nt: TGTGCCAGCAGTTACGGGAATCGGGCTAGCGGGAGGATCACCGGGGAGCTGTTTTTT; CDR3aa: CASSYGNRASGRITGELFF
v_gene: TRBV27; j_gene: TRBJ2-1; abundance: NA; d_gene: NA; CDR3nt: TGTGCCAGCAGTTTATCTACAGGGAACCCCTACAATGAGCAGTTCTTC; CDR3aa: CASSLSTGNPYNEQFF
v_gene: TRBV2; j_gene: TRBJ2-7; abundance: NA; d_gene: NA; CDR3nt: TGTGCCAGCAGTGAGACCTCAGGGGTTTACGAGCAGTACTTC; CDR3aa: CASSETSGVYEQYF
v_gene: TRBV3-1/TRBV3-2; j_gene: TRBJ1-1; abundance: NA; d_gene: NA; CDR3nt: TGTGCCAGCAGTCCTGCAGGGAACACTGAAGCTTTCTTT; CDR3aa: CASSPAGNTEAFF
v_gene: TRBV7-9; j_gene: TRBJ1-3; abundance: NA; d_gene: NA; CDR3nt: TGTGCCAGCAGCTTAGCTGTTACAGACTCTGGAAACACCATATATTTT; CDR3aa: CASSLAVTDSGNTIYF
v_gene: TRBV3-1/TRBV3-2; j_gene: TRBJ1-6; abundance: many; d_gene: NA; CDR3nt: TGTGCCAGCAGCCCTACTGCAGCGGGTGATTCACCCCTCCACTTT; CDR3aa: CASSPTAAGDSPLHF
v_gene: TRBV3-1/TRBV3-2; j_gene: TRBJ1-1; abundance: NA; d_gene: NA; CDR3nt: TGTGCCAGCAGCCGATTGGGCACAGGGCCACACACTGAAGCTTTCTTT; CDR3aa: CASSRLGTGPHTEAFF
v_gene: TRBV10-1; j_gene: TRBJ2-3; abundance: NA; d_gene: TRBD2; CDR3nt: TGCGCCAGCAGTGAGGCGGGAGTTACCACAGATACGCAGTATTTT; CDR3aa: CASSEAGVTTDTQYF
v_gene: TRBV5-6; j_gene: TRBJ2-7; abundance: once; d_gene: TRBD2; CDR3nt: TGTGCCAGCAGCTTAGCGGGGCCAAACTACGAGCAGTACTTC; CDR3aa: CASSLAGPNYEQYF
v_gene: TRBV7-9; j_gene: TRBJ2-2; abundance: few; d_gene: TRBD1; CDR3nt: TGTGCCAGCAGCCCTGGACAGGCGAGGGGTCTGACCGGGGAGCTGTTTTTT; CDR3aa: CASSPGQARGLTGELFF
v_gene: TRBV3-1/TRBV3-2; j_gene: TRBJ2-1; abundance: NA; d_gene: TRBD2; CDR3nt: TGTGCCAGCAGCCAAGATTTGGCGGGAGACGGAAGCTCCTACAATGAGCAGTTCTTC; CDR3aa: CASSQDLAGDGSSYNEQFF
v_gene: TRBV9; j_gene: TRBJ2-2; abundance: NA; d_gene: NA; CDR3nt: TGTGCCAGCAGCGTCTTCTCCCGCGGGGAGCTGTTTTTT; CDR3aa: CASSVFSRGELFF
v_gene: TRBV7-2; j_gene: TRBJ1-5; abundance: NA; d_gene: TRBD1; CDR3nt: TGTGCCAGCAGCTCGACAGGGGCCAACAATCAGCCCCAGCATTTT; CDR3aa: CASSSTGANNQPQHF
v_gene: TRBV9; j_gene: TRBJ1-1; abundance: NA; d_gene: TRBD1; CDR3nt: TGTGCCAGCAGCGCCACAGGGGGCTATAACACTGAAGCTTTCTTT; CDR3aa: CASSATGGYNTEAFF
v_gene: TRBV4-1; j_gene: TRBJ1-6; abundance: NA; d_gene: NA; CDR3nt: TGCGCCAGCAGCCAAGTAGGATCGGGGAGCTCCTATAATTCACCCCTCCACTTT; CDR3aa: CASSQVGSGSSYNSPLHF
v_gene: TRBV6-2/TRBV6-3; j_gene: TRBJ1-1; abundance: once; d_gene: NA; CDR3nt: TGTGCCAGCAGTTATTCCGGCAGGGGTAGCACTGAAGCTTTCTTT; CDR3aa: CASSYSGRGSTEAFF
v_gene: TRBV2; j_gene: TRBJ2-5; abundance: NA; d_gene: TRBD1; CDR3nt: TGTGCCAGCAGCGCGAGGACAGGTCAAGAGACCCAGTACTTC; CDR3aa: CASSARTGQETQYF
v_gene: TRBV19; j_gene: TRBJ1-2; abundance: NA; d_gene: TRBD1; CDR3nt: TGTGCCAGTAACCGGGACAGGGGTCCCCTCGACTATGGCTACACCTTC; CDR3aa: CASNRDRGPLDYGYTF
v_gene: TRBV5-8; j_gene: TRBJ2-1; abundance: NA; d_gene: NA; CDR3nt: TGTGCCGGACTCCCGGGATTGGAGCAGTTCTTC; CDR3aa: CAGLPGLEQFF
v_gene: TRBV5-4; j_gene: TRBJ1-2; abundance: NA; d_gene: NA; CDR3nt: TGTGCCAGCAGCTTGTCACAGAATGGCTACACCTTC; CDR3aa: CASSLSQNGYTF
v_gene: TRBV15; j_gene: TRBJ1-2; abundance: NA; d_gene: NA; CDR3nt: TGTGCCACCAGCAGAGATCCCGGGGTCTTCTATGGCTACACCTTC; CDR3aa: CATSRDPGVFYGYTF
v_gene: TRBV27; j_gene: TRBJ2-1; abundance: few; d_gene: TRBD2; CDR3nt: TGTGCCAGCAGTTTACGGGCGGGAGGGCCAACCTACAATGAGCAGTTCTTC; CDR3aa: CASSLRAGGPTYNEQFF
v_gene: TRBV2; j_gene: TRBJ1-4; abundance: NA; d_gene: TRBD1; CDR3nt: TGTGCCAGCAGGGACAGGGGGCGAGGGAGAAATTCTGAAAAACTGTTTTTT; CDR3aa: CASRDRGRGRNSEKLFF
v_gene: TRBV25-1; j_gene: TRBJ1-2; abundance: NA; d_gene: TRBD1; CDR3nt: TGTGCCAGCAGCCTTACAGGGGGTCGGTATGGCTACACCTTC; CDR3aa: CASSLTGGRYGYTF